Below, 8 T cell receptor beta chains from the same sample are listed, as sequenced in a study of graft-versus-host responses after intestinal transplantation. The authors combined roughly 200,000 CFSE-labeled responder cells with roughly 200,000 irradiated, violet-dye-labeled stimulator cells in plates. Some clones are missing from TCRdb's copy, which holds only in-frame ones; the method was immunoSEQ multiplex PCR. Of a few thousand clones listed, roughly 30% are singletons. Here the sequenced sample was alloreactive CD8+ T cells from a mixed lymphocyte reaction culture, taken before intestinal transplant. Subset: CFSE-low proliferating T cells sorted from approximately 6-day pre-transplant mixed lymphocyte reaction (GvH or HvG direction). These receptors were obtained from a human patient who received an intestinal transplant.

This clone was recorded a few times. The chain has TRBV7-2 and TRBJ2-7; possible D gene TRBD1, 5 bases. This CDR3 has 14 amino acids. The ends were cut back, 2 bases at V and 0 bases at J, with 8 bases in the middle. CDR1 is SGHTA, CDR2 FQGNSA, per germline. DNA of the CDR3: TGTGCCAGCAGCTTATTGGGGCCCTCCTACGAGCAGTACTTC. Its translation: CASSLLGPSYEQYF.

The genes are TRBV5-4 and TRBJ2-1; D ambiguous. This CDR3 region has 15 residues. Trimming removed 3 bases from V and 4 bases from J, with 14 bases in between. CDR1 SGHNT and CDR2 YYREEE come from the germline V gene (reference sequence). CDR3 nucleotide sequence: TGTGCCAGCAGCTCCTTTAACGTCCAGTACAATGAGCAGTTCTTC. Its translation: CASSSFNVQYNEQFF.

The chain employs TRBV21-1 and TRBJ1-3. TRBV21-1 is deemed a pseudogene. The CDR3 runs 17 residues. The chain's CDR3 is CASSMNVAQHARNTIYF. CDR3 coding DNA: TGTGCCAGCAGTATGAACGTAGCACAACACGCACGAAACACCATATATTTT.

The V gene is TRBV9, the J gene TRBJ2-2; TRBD2 matches 12 bases. The CDR3 length is 17 residues. The V segment lost 2 bases and the J segment 7 bases; nucleotides outside the gene matches: 9. The V gene's germline CDR1 is SGDLS and CDR2 YYNGEE. The CDR3 nucleotides read TGTGCCAGCAGCGTTGGACTAGCGGGAATAACCGGCGGGGAGCTGTTTTTT. It codes for CASSVGLAGITGGELFF.

This clone was picked up a small number of times. V and J are TRBV10-2 and TRBJ2-7; D might be TRBD1 or TRBD2, each matching 6 bases. V was cut by 7 bases and J by 3 bases, with 19 bases left in between. The V gene's germline CDR1 is WSHSY and CDR2 SAAADI. This CDR3 comprises 15 residues. The CDR3 nucleotides read TGCGCCAGCACCCGGGGGCCGGGTTGGATCTACGAGCAGTACTTC. The encoded protein is CASTRGPGWIYEQYF.

This clone is medium-sized by share. The V and J genes are TRBV6-5 and TRBJ1-2, with 9 bases lining up with TRBD1. This CDR3 spans 16 amino acids. Losses at the gene ends were 0 bases for V and 8 bases for J; bases not matched to a gene: 10. Germline lookup yields CDR1 MNHEY and CDR2 SVGAGI. The chain's CDR3 is CASSYSGQGGGGGYTF. The CDR3 coding sequence is TGTGCCAGCAGTTACTCGGGACAGGGTGGAGGAGGCGGCTACACCTTC.

This chain links TRBV5-1 with TRBJ2-3; 14 bases are a match to TRBD2. The CDR3 has 17 amino acids. In germline, CDR1 is SGHRS, CDR2 YFSETQ. J gave up 5 bases and V 4 bases, and 9 bases lay outside the gene matches. As DNA, the CDR3 is TGCGCCAGCAGCCTGATGACTAGCGGGAGGGCTAAAGATACGCAGTATTTT. Residues: CASSLMTSGRAKDTQYF.

By proportion, this clone is medium-sized. The chain uses TRBV5-1 and TRBJ2-3, with D hard to call. CDR1 SGHRS and CDR2 YFSETQ come from the germline V gene. CDR3 size: 11 residues. Trimming took 2 bases from V and 7 from J, leaving 5 bases between them. The CDR3 DNA reads TGCGCCAGCAGCTTAGGGTATACGCAGTATTTT. This encodes CASSLGYTQYF.